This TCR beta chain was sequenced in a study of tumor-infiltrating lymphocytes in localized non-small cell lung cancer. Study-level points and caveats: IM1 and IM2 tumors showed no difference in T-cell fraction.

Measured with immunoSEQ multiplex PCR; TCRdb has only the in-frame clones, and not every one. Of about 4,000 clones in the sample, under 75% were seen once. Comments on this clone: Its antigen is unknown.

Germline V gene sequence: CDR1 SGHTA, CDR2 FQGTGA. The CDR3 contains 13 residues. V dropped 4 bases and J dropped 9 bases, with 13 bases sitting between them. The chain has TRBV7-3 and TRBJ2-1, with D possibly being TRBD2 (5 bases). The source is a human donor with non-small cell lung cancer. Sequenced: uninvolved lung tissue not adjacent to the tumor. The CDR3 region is CASSSRGLSEQFF. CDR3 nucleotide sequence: TGTGCCAGCAGCTCCCGGGGATTAAGTGAGCAGTTCTTC.